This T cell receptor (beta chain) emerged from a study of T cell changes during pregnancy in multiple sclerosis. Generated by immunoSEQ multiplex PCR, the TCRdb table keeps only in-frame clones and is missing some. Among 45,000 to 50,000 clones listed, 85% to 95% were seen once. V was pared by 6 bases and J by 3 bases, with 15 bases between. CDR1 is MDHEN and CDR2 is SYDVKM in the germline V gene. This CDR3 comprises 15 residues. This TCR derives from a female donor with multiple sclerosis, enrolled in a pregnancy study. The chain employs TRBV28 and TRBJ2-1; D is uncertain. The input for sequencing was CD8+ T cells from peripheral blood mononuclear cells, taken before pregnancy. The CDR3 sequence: CASSPSSASYNEQFF. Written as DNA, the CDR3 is TGTGCCAGCAGCCCCTCGAGCGCAAGCTACAATGAGCAGTTCTTC.